A selection of T cell receptor beta chains follows, all from one sample in a study of cytomegalovirus exposure and HLA in healthy donors. The repertoire was sequenced with immunoSEQ multiplex PCR; TCRdb's copy has only in-frame clones and lacks some. The table includes over 65,000 clones, roughly 80% detected once. The sequenced material came from PBMCs. Receptors originate from a woman between 25 and 40 years old in good health and CMV-seronegative. The CDR3 runs from the conserved cysteine through the conserved F or W. The order of the fields is D gene, clone size, J gene, V gene, CDR3 protein, CDR3 DNA. D genes are given only for firm matches. Clone sizes are given selectively: once, few, many, or a class where the clone is expanded.

- - TRBJ1-2 TRBV18 CASSRQDNYGYTF TGTGCCAGCTCACGACAGGATAACTATGGCTACACCTTC
TRBD2 - TRBJ2-2 TRBV19 CASTPRVWASGPSNTGELFF TGTGCCAGTACCCCTCGGGTTTGGGCTAGCGGACCCTCGAACACCGGGGAGCTGTTTTTT
- - TRBJ2-3 TRBV9 CASSDYGHTDTQYF TGTGCCAGCAGCGACTACGGCCACACAGATACGCAGTATTTT
- few TRBJ2-1 TRBV19 CASSSSRDNEQFF TGTGCCAGTAGTTCTTCGCGAGACAATGAGCAGTTCTTC
- - TRBJ2-2 TRBV11-2 CASIATRAGELFF TGTGCCAGCATAGCTACGAGGGCCGGGGAGCTGTTTTTT
- - TRBJ1-1 TRBV27 CASSLQGGLGNTEAFF TGTGCCAGCTCCTTGCAGGGTGGATTAGGGAACACTGAAGCTTTCTTT
- - TRBJ1-1 TRBV6-1 CASSEEVMGAEAFF TGTGCCAGCAGTGAAGAGGTTATGGGCGCTGAAGCTTTCTTT
- - TRBJ1-1 TRBV19 CATTSNQGNTEAFF TGTGCCACTACCTCCAACCAGGGGAACACTGAAGCTTTCTTT
TRBD1 - TRBJ1-1 TRBV6-4 CASNTGTGKYFF TGTGCCAGCAATACCGGGACAGGGAAATATTTCTTT
TRBD2 - TRBJ2-1 TRBV7-8 CASSSTSGGREQFF TGTGCCAGCAGCTCCACTAGCGGGGGGCGTGAGCAGTTCTTC
- - TRBJ1-2 TRBV5-1 CASMGGLGYNYGYTF TGCGCCAGCATGGGGGGGCTAGGATATAACTATGGCTACACCTTC
TRBD1 - TRBJ1-2 TRBV14 CASSQTQDGGQRYGYTF TGTGCCAGCAGCCAAACCCAGGATGGGGGACAGCGCTATGGCTACACCTTC
TRBD2 - TRBJ2-1 TRBV19 CASSYLAGGNEQFF TGTGCCAGTAGTTATCTAGCGGGGGGGAATGAGCAGTTCTTC
TRBD1 - TRBJ1-5 TRBV7-2 CASSGQGENQPQHF TGTGCCAGCAGCGGACAGGGAGAGAATCAGCCCCAGCATTTT
- - TRBJ1-6 TRBV6-1 CASKYSGDNSPLHF TGTGCCAGCAAGTATTCAGGGGATAATTCACCCCTCCACTTT
- - TRBJ1-1 TRBV9 CASSVDYLRNTEAFF TGTGCCAGCAGCGTAGATTACTTACGGAACACTGAAGCTTTCTTT
- - TRBJ1-1 TRBV7-2 CASSLGAPTNTEAFF TGTGCCAGCAGCTTAGGGGCACCGACCAACACTGAAGCTTTCTTT
- few TRBJ2-3 TRBV9 CASSVGAGGDTQYF TGTGCCAGCAGCGTAGGGGCAGGGGGGGATACGCAGTATTTT
TRBD1 - TRBJ2-3 TRBV28 CASRESPGQHSTDTQYF TGTGCCAGCAGGGAATCGCCGGGACAGCATAGCACAGATACGCAGTATTTT
TRBD2 - TRBJ2-7 TRBV7-9 CASSSGLADPYEQYF TGTGCCAGCAGCTCGGGACTAGCGGATCCCTACGAGCAGTACTTC